This paragraph covers one T cell receptor beta chain sequence. Its target is unknown. Exposure to brentuximab vedotin varied, and each patient had relapsed following autologous stem cell transplantation. The best responses consisted of complete response, partial response or progressive disease. This sample is drawn from a study of PD-1 blockade in classical Hodgkin lymphoma. Study-level points and caveats: It was reported that newly diagnosed patients had less baseline TCR diversity than healthy donors. Complete responders possessed baseline diversity comparable to newly diagnosed patients. CD8+ TCR diversity did not rise significantly by C4D1, unlike CD4+.

Here immunoSEQ multiplex PCR was the method, and the copy in TCRdb shows in-frame clones only, minus some. Of just under 30,000 clones in the sample, approximately 70% are singletons; the top ten hold almost 4%. Trimming cost V 6 bases and J 3 bases, with 10 bases left between them. CDR1 MNHNY and CDR2 SVGAGI come from the germline V gene (reference sequence). The CDR3 covers 13 residues. This sequence was found in a human donor with classical Hodgkin lymphoma. This chain links TRBV6-6 with TRBJ2-3; a possible D gene is TRBD1 (6 bases). Specimen: peripheral blood mononuclear cells (PBMCs), collected before the second cycle of nivolumab. The CDR3, as DNA: TGTGCCAGCAGCCTCACAGGGACAGATACGCAGTATTTT. Its translation is CASSLTGTDTQYF.